These 21 T cell receptor beta chains were sequenced from one sample in a study of cytomegalovirus exposure and HLA in healthy donors. PCR was performed using 60 Vbeta and 13 Jbeta primers. Profiled with immunoSEQ multiplex PCR; TCRdb holds only in-frame clones, not every one. The repertoire holds 110,000 or so clones, around 74% seen once, with 1% to 1.5% in the top ten. Sequencing was carried out using PBMCs. The source of these receptors is a middle-aged man in good health and CMV-seronegative.

The chain uses TRBV19 and TRBJ1-5; a possible D gene is TRBD1 (6 bases). The CDR3 has 15 residues. V was shortened by 2 bases and J by 5 bases, with 13 bases between the two germline ends. Germline V gene lookup returns CDR1 LNHDA and CDR2 SQIVND (reference sequence). The CDR3 spells CASSILGQKYQPQHF. The CDR3 DNA follows: TGTGCCAGTAGTATACTAGGACAGAAATATCAGCCCCAGCATTTT.

V is TRBV25-1 and J is TRBJ2-4, with D perhaps TRBD2 (6 bases). CDR3 length equals 15 residues. Trimming removed 4 bases at V and 5 bases at J, with 15 bases between. The germline V gene has CDR1 MGHDK and CDR2 SYGVNS. The DNA for the CDR3 is TGTGCCAGCAGTGGCGTGGGGGGATGGGAAAACATTCAGTACTTC. Translated: CASSGVGGWENIQYF.

This clone was seen only once. The chain combines TRBV18 with TRBJ2-5; 7 nucleotides align to TRBD2. Germline CDR1 reads KGHSH; CDR2 reads LQKENI. This CDR3 contains 14 residues. Trimming cost V 6 bases and J 4 bases; bases outside gene matches: 8. The CDR3 loop is CASSPKGRGETQYF. As DNA, the CDR3 is TGTGCCAGCTCCCCGAAGGGGAGGGGAGAGACCCAGTACTTC.

The V and J genes are TRBV13 and TRBJ2-5; the D gene is possibly TRBD2 (5 bases). Germline V gives CDR1 PRHDT, CDR2 FYEKMQ (reference sequence). V was clipped by 5 bases and J by 2 bases, with 18 bases between them. This CDR3 comprises 16 residues. As DNA, the CDR3 is TGTGCCAGCAGCCCTACTACTAGTCAGGTACAAGAGACCCAGTACTTC. This sequence encodes CASSPTTSQVQETQYF.

V and J are TRBV27 and TRBJ1-5, with D perhaps TRBD1 (6 bases). V was shortened by 6 bases and J by 11 bases, with 23 bases between the two germline ends. The germline CDR1 and CDR2 sequences are MNHEY and SMNVEV (reference sequence). The CDR3 contains 15 residues. The CDR3 loop reads CASSQRTAPPAAQHF. As DNA, the CDR3 is TGTGCCAGCAGCCAGCGGACAGCACCGCCCGCAGCCCAGCATTTT.

The gene calls are TRBV11-3 and TRBJ2-7, with TRBD1 as a possible D gene (6 bases). CDR3 length equals 15 residues. V gave up 5 bases and J gave up 5 bases, with 19 bases separating them. Looked up from germline, CDR1 is SGHNT and CDR2 is YENEEA. CDR3 nucleotide sequence: TGTGCCAGCAGCATTACAGGGAATGGTAACCACGAGCAGTACTTC. Amino acids: CASSITGNGNHEQYF.

The chain uses TRBV4-3 and TRBJ1-6; D may be TRBD1 (6 bases). V was pared by 0 bases and J by 14 bases, with 20 bases between. Germline assignment: CDR1 LGHNA and CDR2 YSLEER. This CDR3 spans 16 amino acids. The CDR3 reads CASSQDEGRGWGSLHF. In DNA form, the CDR3 reads TGCGCCAGCAGCCAAGATGAGGGAAGGGGGTGGGGGTCCCTCCACTTT.

The V and J genes are TRBV18 and TRBJ2-5, with D hard to call. Per germline, CDR1 KGHSH and CDR2 LQKENI. This CDR3 has 12 residues. The germline V and J ends were trimmed by 6 bases and 3 bases, with 8 bases remaining between them. The CDR3, as DNA: TGTGCCAGCTCCGCAGCGAAAGAGACCCAGTACTTC. This codes for CASSAAKETQYF.

The chain is built from TRBV28 and TRBJ2-1; the match to TRBD1 covers 7 bases. V lost 8 bases, J lost 5 bases, and 6 bases stayed unmatched. The CDR3 sequence is 13 residues long. The germline gives CDR1 MDHEN, CDR2 SYDVKM. CDR3 sequence: CASGGQLNNEQFF. CDR3 nucleotides: TGTGCCAGCGGGGGACAGCTTAACAATGAGCAGTTCTTC.

The chain carries TRBV11-3 and TRBJ2-1; D is possibly TRBD1 (6 bases). From germline, CDR1 is SGHNT and CDR2 YENEEA. The CDR3 has 18 residues. Trimming cost V 4 bases and J 0 bases, with 19 bases left between them. The CDR3 DNA follows: TGTGCCAGCAGCTCCTCCAAACCTCAGGGGAGCTCCTACAATGAGCAGTTCTTC. Amino acids: CASSSSKPQGSSYNEQFF.

CDR3 amino acids: CASSAPSGTDLSGNTIYF. The CDR3 nucleotides are TGTGCCAGCAGCGCCCCTTCCGGGACAGACCTCTCTGGAAACACCATATATTTT. J is TRBJ1-3 and V is TRBV9; TRBD1 matches 7 bases. Germline-derived CDR1 and CDR2 are SGDLS and YYNGEE. This CDR3 has 18 amino acids. V dropped 3 bases and J dropped 0; count of bases not matched to a gene: 12.

The chain combines TRBV7-9 with TRBJ2-1; 9 bases map to TRBD2. CDR3 length: 16 residues. The V gene end was trimmed by 5 bases and the J gene end by 8 bases; junction bases not matched to a gene: 13. In germline, CDR1 is SEHNR, CDR2 FQNEAQ (reference sequence). DNA for the CDR3: TGTGCCAGCAGCCCCCCAGCGGGAGGAATGTCCGATGAGCAGTTCTTC. This translates into CASSPPAGGMSDEQFF.

The J gene is TRBJ2-7, the V gene TRBV10-3; D ambiguous. Germline lookup yields CDR1 ENHRY and CDR2 SYGVKD. The CDR3 runs to 12 residues. Trimming removed 4 bases at V and 4 bases at J, with 8 bases between. CDR3 in DNA: TGTGCCATCAGTGGCGCATTATACGAGCAGTACTTC. This codes for CAISGALYEQYF.

The chain combines TRBV7-6 with TRBJ2-5; tentative D call: TRBD1 (6 bases). The tail of the sequence fits TRBJ2-7 better, so the J call may be wrong. CDR1 SGHVS and CDR2 FNYEAQ come from the germline V gene. This CDR3 is 13 amino acids long. In DNA, the CDR3 is TGTGCCAGCAGCCCTGGACAGCCCTACGAGCAGTACTTC. This translates into CASSPGQPYEQYF.

CDR3 DNA sequence: TGTGCCAGTAGTCCAGGGACAGTTACTAATGAAAAACTGTTTTTT. This translates into CASSPGTVTNEKLFF. The chain uses TRBV19 and TRBJ1-4; the match to TRBD1 covers 7 bases. The trim removed 5 bases at V and 2 bases at J, leaving 5 bases unmatched. Per the germline V gene, CDR1 is LNHDA and CDR2 is SQIVND (reference sequence). The CDR3 totals 15 residues.

The chain is built from TRBV2 and TRBJ1-1, with a tentative D call TRBD1 (5 bases). Germline-derived CDR1 and CDR2 are SNHLY and FYNNEI. Between the trimmed V and J ends, which lost 8 bases and 5 bases, there was a span of 15 bases. The CDR3 sequence is 13 residues long. Here the CDR3 DNA reads TGTGCCAGCGGATCGGAGGGGAGAACTGAAGCTTTCTTT. This encodes CASGSEGRTEAFF.

The V call is TRBV15, the J call TRBJ2-3, with 7 bases lining up with TRBD1. Unmatched junction bases numbered 6, after V lost 1 base and J lost 5 bases. The CDR3 consists of 15 residues. The germline CDR1 and CDR2 sequences are LNHNV and YYDKDF (reference sequence). The CDR3 is CATSRGQGSLDTQYF. In DNA form, the CDR3 reads TGTGCCACCAGCAGAGGACAGGGATCCTTAGATACGCAGTATTTT. The variable domain in full, completed from reference TRBV15 and TRBJ2-3, reads DAMVIQNPRYQVTQFGKPVTLSCSQTLNHNVMYWYQQKSSQAPKLLFHYYDKDFNNEADTPDNFQSRRPNTSFCFLDIRSPGLGDTAMYLCATSRGQGSLDTQYFGPGTRLTVL.

CDR3 DNA: TGTGCCAGCGAGCGGGGGGGGTCACAAGAGACCCAGTACTTC. It encodes CASERGGSQETQYF. The genes are TRBV6-1 and TRBJ2-5; 10 nucleotides align to TRBD2. This CDR3 spans 14 amino acids. The germline CDR1 and CDR2 sequences are MNHNS and SASEGT. The J segment lost 2 bases and the V segment lost 8 bases, leaving 5 bases of the junction unmatched.

The chain joins TRBV28 to TRBJ1-2; TRBD1 is a possible D gene (5 bases). The V gene lost 7 bases and the J gene lost 3 bases, with 15 bases spanning the gap. The CDR3 loop spans 14 amino acids. CDR1 is MDHEN, CDR2 SYDVKM, per germline. CDR3 in amino acids: CASNGAASYYGYTF. The CDR3 nucleotides read TGTGCCAGCAATGGGGCGGCGAGCTACTATGGCTACACCTTC.

The chain carries TRBV7-9 and TRBJ2-7; perhaps TRBD2 as D (6 bases). This CDR3 has 14 residues. CDR1 and CDR2 from the germline V gene are SEHNR and FQNEAQ (reference sequence). With 4 bases removed from V and 3 bases from J, the gap between germline ends came to 13 bases. In DNA, the CDR3 is TGTGCCAGCAGCTGGGCGGGACGGAACTACGAGCAGTACTTC. It encodes CASSWAGRNYEQYF.

This clone was observed a few times. The chain recombines TRBV30 with TRBJ2-3; 7 nucleotides agree with TRBD2. Germline-derived CDR1 and CDR2 are GTSNPN and SVGIG (reference sequence). This CDR3 comprises 16 residues. The junction had 10 bases not matched to a gene; V was cut back by 2 bases and J by 2 bases. CDR3: CAWSHRDYLYTDTQYF. The CDR3 region has the DNA TGTGCCTGGAGTCACCGGGACTACCTATACACAGATACGCAGTATTTT. Combining the CDR3 with reference TRBV30 and TRBJ2-3 gives the whole variable domain SQTIHQWPATLVQPVGSPLSLECTVEGTSNPNLYWYRQAAGRGLQLLFYSVGIGQISSEVPQNLSASRPQDRQFILSSKKLLLSDSGFYLCAWSHRDYLYTDTQYFGPGTRLTVL.